Shown below are 17 T cell receptor beta chains from a single sample sequenced in a study of T cells after yellow fever vaccination. TCRdb re-analysed the 5' RACE reads in MiXCR, keeping a single row per CDR3 protein. The sample contains fewer than 500,000 distinct CDR3 sequences, 15% to 20% of which appear only once. The sequencing here drew on PBMCs, taken before the yellow fever booster vaccination. The receptors shown here come from a man between 18 and 29 years old who received the YFV17D yellow fever vaccine.

The J gene is TRBJ1-1, the V gene TRBV7-9; TRBD1 matches 8 bases. V gave up 8 bases and J gave up 3 bases; unmatched junction bases: 8. Germline V gene lookup returns CDR1 SEHNR and CDR2 FQNEAQ (reference sequence). The CDR3 totals 14 residues. CDR3 bases: TGTGCCAGCTCACGGACAGGGCCACACACTGAAGCTTTCTTT. Translated: CASSRTGPHTEAFF.

In this sample, this clonotype turned up many times. This chain joins TRBV7-2 and TRBJ2-2; D perhaps matches TRBD1 (5 bases). CDR3 length: 14 residues. Per the germline V gene, CDR1 is SGHTA and CDR2 is FQGNSA. Trimming pared 5 bases from V and 4 bases from J, leaving 11 bases between. The CDR3 protein is CASSQDILTGELFF. The CDR3 nucleotides are TGTGCCAGCAGCCAGGACATCCTCACCGGGGAGCTGTTTTTT.

A few counts support this clonotype. The V and J genes are TRBV5-1 and TRBJ1-2; tentatively, D is TRBD1 (6 bases). The germline V and J ends were trimmed by 3 bases and 0 bases, with 12 bases remaining between them. Germline lookup yields CDR1 SGHRS and CDR2 YFSETQ. The CDR3 has 15 residues. This CDR3 is CASSWGPGSNYGYTF. In DNA form, the CDR3 reads TGCGCCAGCAGCTGGGGGCCAGGATCTAACTATGGCTACACCTTC. Full variable domain (rest looked up from reference TRBV5-1 and TRBJ1-2): KAGVTQTPRYLIKTRGQQVTLSCSPISGHRSVSWYQQTPGQGLQFLFEYFSETQRNKGNFPGRFSGRQFSNSRSEMNVSTLELGDSALYLCASSWGPGSNYGYTFGSGTRLTVV.

J is TRBJ2-2 and V is TRBV7-2, with 7 bases that match TRBD2. Germline-derived CDR1 and CDR2 are SGHTA and FQGNSA. With 5 bases clipped from V and 3 bases from J, the junction kept 12 bases outside the gene matches. The CDR3 is made up of 17 amino acids. The CDR3 coding sequence is TGTGCCAGCAGCGCGCCCCGGAGCGGGGTCCACACCGGGGAGCTGTTTTTT. Its translation: CASSAPRSGVHTGELFF.

This clonotype was counted only a few times. This chain connects TRBV6-6 to TRBJ1-2; D may be TRBD1 (6 bases). This CDR3 is built from 13 residues. Germline CDR1 and CDR2: MNHNY and SVGAGI (reference sequence). Trimming removed 2 bases from V and 6 bases from J, with 10 bases in between. CDR3 loop: CASSYGGGNGYTF. The CDR3 bases are TGTGCCAGCAGTTACGGCGGGGGCAATGGCTACACCTTC.

The chain joins TRBV5-1 to TRBJ2-1; D possibly corresponds to TRBD1 (6 bases). This CDR3 is 13 amino acids long. Germline lookup yields CDR1 SGHRS and CDR2 YFSETQ. V gave up 5 bases and J gave up 10 bases, with 16 bases separating them. The CDR3, as DNA: TGCGCCAGCAGTATAATGGGGGCTGGGGAGCAGTTCTTC. Amino acid sequence: CASSIMGAGEQFF.

V usage is TRBV6-6 and J usage is TRBJ2-3; 7 bases are shared with TRBD1. Germline V gene lookup returns CDR1 MNHNY and CDR2 SVGAGI (reference sequence). The CDR3 sequence is 14 residues long. The J segment lost 6 bases and the V segment lost 6 bases, leaving 9 bases of the junction unmatched. The CDR3, as DNA: TGTGCCAGCAGCCGGGGACAGACCGCGGATACGCAGTATTTT. It codes for CASSRGQTADTQYF.

This clonotype was seen once. A read error may be the cause here, since a much bigger clone is one base away. The chain recombines TRBV7-2 with TRBJ1-2, with 9 bases lining up with TRBD1. Germline CDR1 and CDR2: SGHTA and FQGNSA. CDR3 length: 13 residues. V dropped 9 bases and J dropped 4; count of bases not matched to a gene: 6. Here the CDR3 reads CARSGQGIYGYTF. CDR3 DNA: TGTGCCAGGAGCGGACAGGGGATCTATGGCTACACCTTC.

The rearrangement uses TRBV7-6 and TRBJ2-5; the D gene is possibly TRBD2 (6 bases). The germline CDR1 and CDR2 sequences are SGHVS and FNYEAQ. V was trimmed by 5 bases and J by 5 bases, leaving 15 bases between them. The CDR3 runs to 14 residues. In DNA, the CDR3 is TGTGCCAGCAGCATCCACGGGAGAGTGGAGACCCAGTACTTC. Encoded protein: CASSIHGRVETQYF.

The chain combines TRBV5-1 with TRBJ1-4; D possibly corresponds to TRBD1 (5 bases). From germline, CDR1 is SGHRS and CDR2 YFSETQ. This CDR3 has 15 residues. The V gene lost 0 bases and the J gene lost 2 bases, with 8 bases spanning the gap. CDR3 sequence: CASSLGGMTNEKLFF. In DNA form, the CDR3 reads TGCGCCAGCAGCTTGGGGGGGATGACTAATGAAAAACTGTTTTTT.

The chain couples TRBV15 to TRBJ2-7, with 7 bases that match TRBD1. The CDR3 extends over 15 amino acids. V shed 1 base and J 0 bases; nucleotides not matched to a gene: 3. Germline V gene data show CDR1 as LNHNV and CDR2 as YYDKDF (reference sequence). The CDR3 region is CATSRAGQTSYEQYF. CDR3 sequence (DNA): TGTGCCACCAGCAGAGCGGGACAGACCTCCTACGAGCAGTACTTC.

This clonotype has a handful of counts. The CDR3, as DNA: TGTGCCACCCACGGGACCGGTAATCAGCCCCAGCATTTT. Its translation is CATHGTGNQPQHF. J is TRBJ1-5 and V is TRBV6-2 or TRBV6-3, with D perhaps matching TRBD1 (5 bases). The ends were cut back, 10 bases at V and 4 bases at J, with 14 bases in the middle. Germline lookup yields CDR1 MNHEY and CDR2 SVGEGT. The CDR3 runs to 13 residues.

A few counts support this clonotype. The rearrangement joins TRBV11-2 to TRBJ2-5, with D perhaps TRBD1 (7 bases). The CDR3 has 13 residues. V dropped 5 bases and J dropped 7 bases, with 14 bases sitting between them. CDR1 is SGHAT, CDR2 FQNNGV, per germline. CDR3 in amino acids: CASSAGQPLTQYF. CDR3 bases: TGTGCCAGCAGCGCGGGACAGCCATTGACCCAGTACTTC. Together with reference TRBV11-2 and TRBJ2-5, the CDR3 gives the full variable domain: EAGVAQSPRYKIIEKRQSVAFWCNPISGHATLYWYQQILGQGPKLLIQFQNNGVVDDSQLPKDRFSAERLKGVDSTLKIQPAKLEDSAVYLCASSAGQPLTQYFGPGTRLLVL.

The V and J genes are TRBV7-2 and TRBJ2-5; D gene ambiguous. This CDR3 spans 14 amino acids. Germline V gene sequence: CDR1 SGHTA, CDR2 FQGNSA. Trimming cost V 1 base and J 7 bases, with 13 bases left between them. CDR3 residues: CASSLERGPGTQYF. The CDR3 nucleotides read TGTGCCAGCAGCTTAGAACGTGGCCCAGGGACCCAGTACTTC.

The chain uses TRBV20-1 and TRBJ2-1, with TRBD2 identical over 8 bases. The germline gives CDR1 DFQATT, CDR2 SNEGSKA (reference sequence). With V trimmed by 0 bases and J by 5 bases, 6 bases remained unmatched. The CDR3 runs 15 residues. The chain's CDR3 is CSARDQRGSDNEQFF. Written as DNA, the CDR3 is TGCAGTGCTAGAGATCAGCGGGGGTCCGACAATGAGCAGTTCTTC.

This rearrangement joins TRBV20-1 to TRBJ1-2, with D tentatively TRBD1 (5 bases). Trimming removed 6 bases from V and 3 bases from J, with 23 bases in between. This CDR3 contains 16 residues. Germline assignment: CDR1 DFQATT and CDR2 SNEGSKA (reference sequence). The CDR3 coding sequence is TGCAGTGCCTCCCCCTGGGGGGGTCGGTGGGACTATGGCTACACCTTC. As protein: CSASPWGGRWDYGYTF.

This clonotype has just a few counts. This rearrangement joins TRBV5-5 to TRBJ2-1; D gene unclear. From germline, CDR1 is SGHKS and CDR2 YYEKEE (reference sequence). The V end was cut by 4 bases, the J end by 4 bases, with 15 bases between. This CDR3 spans 15 amino acids. CDR3 in DNA: TGTGCCAGCAGCCCCCTCCTCACCCCTTACAATGAGCAGTTCTTC. It translates to CASSPLLTPYNEQFF.